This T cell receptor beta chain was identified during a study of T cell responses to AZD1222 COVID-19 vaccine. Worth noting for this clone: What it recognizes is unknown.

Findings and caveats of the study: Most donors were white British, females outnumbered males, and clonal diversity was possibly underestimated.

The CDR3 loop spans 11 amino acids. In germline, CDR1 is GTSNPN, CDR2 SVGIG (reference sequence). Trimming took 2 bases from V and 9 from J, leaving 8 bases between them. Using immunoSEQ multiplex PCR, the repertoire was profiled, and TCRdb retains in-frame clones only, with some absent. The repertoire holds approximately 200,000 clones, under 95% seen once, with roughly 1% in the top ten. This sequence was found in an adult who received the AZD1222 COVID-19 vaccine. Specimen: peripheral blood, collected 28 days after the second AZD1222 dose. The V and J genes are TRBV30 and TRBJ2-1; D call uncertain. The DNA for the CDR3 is TGTGCCTGGAGTCGGGTGGTTGAGCAGTTCTTC. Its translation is CAWSRVVEQFF.